What follows are 20 T cell receptor beta chains derived from one specimen sequenced in a study of cytomegalovirus exposure and HLA in healthy donors. The data were produced by immunoSEQ multiplex PCR, yet TCRdb's version contains in-frame clones alone and is incomplete. The data show 60,000 to 80,000 clones, with around four fifths seen just once and approximately 3% held by the top ten. Material for sequencing was PBMCs. The source is a young man in good health and CMV-seronegative.

This rearrangement joins TRBV5-6 to TRBJ1-2, with 9 bases matching TRBD1. Trimming cost V 2 bases and J 2 bases; bases outside gene matches: 1. CDR1 is SGHDT, CDR2 YYEEEE, per germline. The CDR3 spans 14 residues. The DNA for the CDR3 is TGTGCCAGCAGCTTTGGGACAGGGAACTATGGCTACACCTTC. Its protein is CASSFGTGNYGYTF.

This sequence joins TRBV5-6 and TRBJ1-2; D unresolved. With 0 bases removed from V and 0 bases from J, the gap between germline ends came to 9 bases. The CDR3 consists of 15 residues. Looked up from germline, CDR1 is SGHDT and CDR2 is YYEEEE. This chain's CDR3 is CASSLARRTNYGYTF. The CDR3 DNA follows: TGTGCCAGCAGCTTGGCGCGGAGGACTAACTATGGCTACACCTTC.

In this sample, this clone turned up a few times. The chain links TRBV28 to TRBJ1-1; a possible D gene is TRBD1 (5 bases). The CDR3 consists of 13 residues. From germline, CDR1 is MDHEN and CDR2 SYDVKM. With 8 bases removed from V and 1 base from J, the gap between germline ends came to 11 bases. The CDR3 here is CASRWGGNTEAFF. In DNA form, the CDR3 reads TGTGCCAGCCGCTGGGGCGGGAACACTGAAGCTTTCTTT.

The genes are TRBV7-2 and TRBJ1-5, with D tentatively TRBD1 (5 bases). Germline CDR1 is SGHTA and CDR2 is FQGNSA. V was trimmed by 1 base and J by 2 bases, leaving 12 bases between them. The CDR3 consists of 16 residues. The CDR3 DNA is TGTGCCAGCAGCTTAGGAGGCGGGGGGGGCAATCAGCCCCAGCATTTT. It is translated as CASSLGGGGGNQPQHF. Full variable domain (outside the CDR3, taken from reference TRBV7-2 and TRBJ1-5): GAGVSQSPSNKVTEKGKDVELRCDPISGHTALYWYRQSLGQGLEFLIYFQGNSAPDKSGLPSDRFSAERTGGSVSTLTIQRTQQEDSAVYLCASSLGGGGGNQPQHFGDGTRLSIL.

In its sample, this clone was seen a few times. The chain is built from TRBV7-2 and TRBJ1-1; 8 bases fit TRBD1. V gave up 6 bases and J gave up 6 bases; unmatched junction bases: 9. Germline V CDR1 and CDR2: SGHTA, FQGNSA. The CDR3 has 14 residues. CDR3 in amino acids: CASRAGGGRAEAFF. Here the CDR3 DNA reads TGTGCCAGCAGGGCAGGGGGCGGGAGAGCTGAAGCTTTCTTT.

The rearrangement links TRBV9 to TRBJ2-7; tentative D call: TRBD2 (5 bases). The CDR3 totals 14 residues. V was cut by 4 bases and J by 0 bases, with 11 bases left in between. From germline, CDR1 is SGDLS and CDR2 YYNGEE. The CDR3 here is CASSPGGSSYEQYF. The CDR3 region has the DNA TGTGCCAGCAGCCCTGGTGGGAGCTCCTACGAGCAGTACTTC.

This clone was observed once. The chain is built from TRBV28 and TRBJ1-2; possibly TRBD1 for D (6 bases). The CDR3 sequence is 12 residues long. The V end lost 4 bases, the J end lost 5 bases, and 8 bases lay between the germline ends. Germline V gene data show CDR1 as MDHEN and CDR2 as SYDVKM. CDR3 DNA sequence: TGTGCCAGCAGTTGGACAGCTTATGGCTACACCTTC. This gives the protein CASSWTAYGYTF.

The chain's CDR3 is CASSPGTGGGTDTQYF. The CDR3, as DNA: TGCGCCAGCAGCCCCGGGACAGGGGGGGGCACAGATACGCAGTATTTT. This chain uses TRBV5-1 with TRBJ2-3; TRBD1 agrees at 11 bases. Germline CDR1 SGHRS, CDR2 YFSETQ. CDR3 length equals 16 residues. V gave up 4 bases and J gave up 1 base; unmatched junction bases: 5.

By frequency in the sample, this clone is medium-sized. This rearrangement joins TRBV15 to TRBJ2-6; a weak D match, TRBD1 (6 bases). The CDR3 runs 15 residues. Germline loops: CDR1 LNHNV, CDR2 YYDKDF (reference sequence). V lost 5 bases to trimming and J lost 1 base, with 9 bases between them. The CDR3 region is CATSLRGSGANVLTF. CDR3 nucleotides: TGTGCCACCAGCCTTAGGGGGTCTGGGGCCAACGTCCTGACTTTC.

The chain has TRBV6-1 and TRBJ2-7, with TRBD1 matching 7 bases. The CDR3 loop spans 12 amino acids. In germline, CDR1 is MNHNS, CDR2 SASEGT. Trimming removed 8 bases from V and 4 bases from J; junction bases left unmatched: 5. CDR3 DNA sequence: TGTGCCAGCCGACAGGGTAGGTACGAGCAGTACGTC. This encodes CASRQGRYEQYV.

The chain combines TRBV30 with TRBJ2-3; TRBD2 matches at 8 bases. Germline V gives CDR1 GTSNPN, CDR2 SVGIG (reference sequence). Trimming removed 4 bases from V and 5 bases from J; junction bases left unmatched: 8. The CDR3 is made up of 14 amino acids. The CDR3 coding sequence is TGTGCCTGGAAAAGGGCTGCGGGAGGAGATACGCAGTATTTT. As protein: CAWKRAAGGDTQYF.

This chain uses TRBV7-6 with TRBJ1-2; D gene uncertain. There are 15 residues in the CDR3. CDR1 and CDR2 (germline): SGHVS, FNYEAQ. The V end was cut by 5 bases, the J end by 8 bases, with 21 bases between. In DNA form, the CDR3 reads TGTGCCAGCAGCCCTCTTCCTGCCCCAGAGGCGGGCTACACCTTC. Translation gives CASSPLPAPEAGYTF.

The V gene is TRBV28, the J gene TRBJ2-7; D possibly corresponds to TRBD1 (5 bases). Trimming cost V 6 bases and J 2 bases, with 17 bases left between them. Germline V gene lookup returns CDR1 MDHEN and CDR2 SYDVKM. The CDR3 is made up of 15 amino acids. Written as DNA, the CDR3 is TGTGCCAGCAGCCTAACCTCAGGGTCCCCCTACGAGCAGTACTTC. Encoded protein: CASSLTSGSPYEQYF.

This clone was found a few times. The chain links TRBV18 to TRBJ2-7; D is perhaps TRBD1 (7 bases). The V gene lost 3 bases and the J gene lost 7 bases, with 13 bases spanning the gap. The length of the CDR3 is 13 residues. The germline CDR1 and CDR2 sequences are KGHSH and LQKENI. CDR3 coding DNA: TGTGCCAGCTCACCGGAGGGGGCGGGAGAGCAGTACTTC. Amino acids: CASSPEGAGEQYF.

This chain joins TRBV13 and TRBJ2-3; 9 nucleotides match TRBD1. The CDR3 contains 15 residues. With V trimmed by 5 bases and J by 3 bases, 6 bases remained unmatched. CDR1 is PRHDT and CDR2 is FYEKMQ in the germline V gene (reference sequence). CDR3: CASSRTGEWTDTQYF. DNA for the CDR3: TGTGCCAGCAGCCGGACAGGGGAGTGGACAGATACGCAGTATTTT.

The chain recombines TRBV10-3 with TRBJ2-3, with 10 bases fitting TRBD1. Germline values: CDR1 ENHRY, CDR2 SYGVKD. The V and J ends lost 4 bases and 5 bases, in that order; junction bases with no gene match: 6. CDR3 size: 15 residues. CDR3 nucleotide sequence: TGTGCCATCAGTGGGACAGGGGGTATGAAAGATACGCAGTATTTT. It translates to CAISGTGGMKDTQYF.

This chain uses TRBV7-8 with TRBJ2-3, with D perhaps TRBD2 (6 bases). This CDR3 has 16 residues. The V end lost 2 bases, the J end lost 0 bases, and 12 bases lay between the germline ends. The germline V gene has CDR1 SGHVS and CDR2 FQNEAQ. As DNA, the CDR3 is TGTGCCAGCAGCTTAAACCGGGACTCGAGCACAGATACGCAGTATTTT. This encodes CASSLNRDSSTDTQYF.

The V call is TRBV5-5, the J call TRBJ1-3; D not resolved. Looked up from germline, CDR1 is SGHKS and CDR2 is YYEKEE (reference sequence). The CDR3 runs 13 residues. The ends were cut back, 4 bases at V and 2 bases at J, with 7 bases in the middle. The CDR3 DNA sequence: TGTGCCAGCAGCCAACAAACTGGAAACACCATATATTTT. Amino acids: CASSQQTGNTIYF.

The V call is TRBV19, the J call TRBJ2-7, with 7 bases matching TRBD1. Germline CDR1 and CDR2: LNHDA and SQIVND (reference sequence). V lost 3 bases to trimming and J lost 3 bases; unmatched junction nucleotides: 2. CDR3 length equals 13 residues. The CDR3 loop reads CASSITGVYEQYF. The CDR3 nucleotides are TGTGCCAGTAGTATCACAGGGGTCTACGAGCAGTACTTC.

This clone is a singleton in its sample. The CDR3 here is CASSIARRTSGTQETQYF. The CDR3 coding sequence is TGTGCCAGTAGTATAGCCAGGAGGACTAGCGGAACCCAAGAGACCCAGTACTTC. V gene TRBV19 combines with J gene TRBJ2-5; 10 bases line up with TRBD2. Germline values: CDR1 LNHDA, CDR2 SQIVND (reference sequence). CDR3 length: 18 amino acids. V gave up 1 base and J gave up 1 base; unmatched junction bases: 9.